This note documents a single T cell receptor beta chain sequence. The antigen remains unidentified. The Susac syndrome patients fit the recently defined diagnostic criteria for definite or probable disease. The authors reverse transcribed roughly 0.5 to 1 ug RNA with random hexamers. Amplification of TCR beta CDR3 used immunoSEQ multiplex PCR across 54 Vbeta and 13 Jbeta. Via MiXCR, TCRdb re-called the immunoSEQ multiplex PCR reads, giving one row per CDR3 protein. The repertoire has 150,000 to 200,000 distinct CDR3 sequences, around 94% of them found once; the top ten carry 0.1% to 0.13%. Germline V lookup: CDR1 LNHNV, CDR2 YYDKDF (reference sequence). The germline V and J ends were trimmed by 6 bases and 5 bases, with 10 bases remaining between them. The CDR3 loop spans 13 amino acids. This entry is derived from a study of CD8 T cells in Susac syndrome. Study background: Patients with Susac syndrome had blood drawn and were at that point therapy-naive, on corticosteroids, or on intravenous immunoglobulin alone. Study-wide results and caveats: Within Susac syndrome CD4+ T cell repertoires, clonal expansion was not evident.

The rearrangement uses TRBV15 and TRBJ2-2; D remains ambiguous. The sample was CD4+ T cells from PBMCs. The sequence was collected from a human donor with Susac syndrome. This CDR3 reads CATSTETTGELFF. As DNA, the CDR3 is TGTGCCACCAGTACGGAGACAACCGGGGAGCTGTTTTTT.